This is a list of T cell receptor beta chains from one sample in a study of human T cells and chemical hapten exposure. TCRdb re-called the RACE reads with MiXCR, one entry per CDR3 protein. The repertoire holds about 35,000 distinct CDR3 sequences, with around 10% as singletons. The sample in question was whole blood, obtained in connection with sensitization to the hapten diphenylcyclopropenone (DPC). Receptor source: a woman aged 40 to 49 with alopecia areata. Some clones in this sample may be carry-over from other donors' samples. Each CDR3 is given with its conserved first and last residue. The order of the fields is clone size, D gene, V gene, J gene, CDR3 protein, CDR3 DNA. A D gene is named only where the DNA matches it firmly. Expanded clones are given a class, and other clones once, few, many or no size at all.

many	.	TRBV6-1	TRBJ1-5	CASSLDSGQPQHF	TGTGCCAGCAGCTTGGACAGTGGTCAGCCCCAGCATTTT
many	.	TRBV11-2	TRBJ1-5	CASSRIGGGSNQPQHF	TGTGCCAGCAGCCGAATCGGGGGTGGGAGCAATCAGCCCCAGCATTTT
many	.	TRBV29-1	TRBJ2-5	CSVSRALETQYF	TGCAGCGTTTCGCGGGCCCTGGAGACCCAGTACTTC
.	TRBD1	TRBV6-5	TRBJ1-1	CASSYGFPRGTEAFF	TGTGCCAGCAGTTACGGGTTTCCCAGGGGGACTGAAGCTTTCTTT
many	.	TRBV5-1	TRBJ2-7	CASSRVGELDYEQYF	TGCGCCAGCAGCCGAGTGGGGGAGCTGGACTACGAGCAGTACTTC
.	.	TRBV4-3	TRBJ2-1	CASSQEGYNEQFF	TGCGCCAGCAGCCAAGAGGGTTACAATGAGCAGTTCTTC
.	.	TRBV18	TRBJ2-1	CASSPGGDEQFF	TGTGCCAGCTCACCAGGGGGTGATGAGCAGTTCTTC
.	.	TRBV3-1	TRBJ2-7	CASTLSRGSPYEQYF	TGTGCCAGCACCCTATCCCGGGGGAGCCCCTACGAGCAGTACTTC
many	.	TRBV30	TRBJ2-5	CAWSVVPGVRETQYF	TGTGCCTGGAGTGTAGTCCCCGGGGTCCGGGAGACCCAGTACTTC
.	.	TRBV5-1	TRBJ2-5	CASSLGGSAETQYF	TGCGCCAGCAGCTTGGGTGGGAGTGCGGAGACCCAGTACTTC
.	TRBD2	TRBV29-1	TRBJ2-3	CSVAELAGVDTQYF	TGCAGCGTTGCCGAACTAGCGGGAGTAGATACGCAGTATTTT
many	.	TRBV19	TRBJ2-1	CASTPGGVREQFF	TGTGCCAGTACCCCCGGCGGGGTTCGGGAGCAGTTCTTC
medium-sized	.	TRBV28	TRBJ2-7	CASHRGAVEQYF	TGTGCCAGTCACCGGGGGGCGGTTGAGCAGTACTTC
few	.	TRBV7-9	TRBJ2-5	CASSALTGNQETQYF	TGTGCCAGCAGCGCACTCACAGGGAACCAAGAGACCCAGTACTTC
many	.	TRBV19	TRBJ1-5	CASAWTDSNQPQHF	TGTGCCAGTGCCTGGACAGATAGCAATCAGCCCCAGCATTTT
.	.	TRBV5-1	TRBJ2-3	CASSLKRGDTQYF	TGCGCCAGCAGCTTGAAGAGAGGAGATACGCAGTATTTT
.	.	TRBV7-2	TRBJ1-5	CASSLLGRDQPQHF	TGTGCCAGCAGCTTATTAGGCAGGGATCAGCCCCAGCATTTT
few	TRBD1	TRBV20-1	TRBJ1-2	CSATPGQDSRGYTF	TGCAGTGCTACCCCCGGACAGGATTCGCGAGGCTACACCTTC
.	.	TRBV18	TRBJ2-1	CASSPGNLGNEQFF	TGTGCCAGCTCACCGGGAAACCTGGGCAATGAGCAGTTCTTC